The 4 T cell receptor beta chains below all came from one sample that was sequenced in a study of T cells in Graves' hyperthyroidism and ophthalmopathy. TCR beta CDR3 regions were amplified from RNA transcripts. TCR CDR3 underwent first-round RT-PCR with the HTBI primer set. TCRdb itself ran the multiplex PCR reads through MiXCR, one entry per CDR3 protein. The sample contains about 720,000 distinct CDR3 sequences, over 15% of which appear only once. Specimen: blood. Receptor source: a woman aged 50 to 60 with Graves' hyperthyroidism that later progressed to Graves' ophthalmopathy.

There are a few counts of this clonotype. The rearrangement joins TRBV19 to TRBJ1-1; D is ambiguous. There are 13 residues in the CDR3. V shed 3 bases and J shed 10 bases, with 15 bases lying between them. CDR1 LNHDA and CDR2 SQIVND come from the germline V gene (reference sequence). CDR3 residues: CASSIIGVGGAFF. The CDR3 coding sequence is TGTGCCAGTAGTATCATTGGGGTCGGCGGAGCTTTCTTT.

Ten or more counts support this clonotype. V gene TRBV20-1 combines with J gene TRBJ1-4; TRBD1 matches 8 bases. CDR3 length equals 14 residues. The germline V gene has CDR1 DFQATT and CDR2 SNEGSKA (reference sequence). V lost 6 bases and J lost 7; bases outside the gene matches: 10. CDR3 protein: CSATDRVQGEKLFF. In DNA form, the CDR3 reads TGCAGTGCGACGGACAGGGTACAGGGTGAAAAACTGTTTTTT.

This clonotype has a count of ten or more. The chain employs TRBV7-9 and TRBJ2-3; D is uncertain. Deletions cut 2 bases from V and 2 bases from J, with 11 bases between. The germline CDR1 and CDR2 sequences are SEHNR and FQNEAQ (reference sequence). The CDR3 has 15 residues. The CDR3 sequence: CASSLNQDLTDTQYF. In DNA form, the CDR3 reads TGTGCCAGCAGCTTAAACCAGGACCTCACAGATACGCAGTATTTT.

In regard to this clonotype: Given a much more abundant clone one base away, this may be a read error. The CDR3 DNA sequence: TGTGCCAGCGGCCCTTACCCGAATAGCAATCAGCCCCAGCATTTT. Translation: CASGPYPNSNQPQHF. This chain connects TRBV27 to TRBJ1-5; D ambiguous. With 8 bases removed from V and 0 bases from J, the gap between germline ends came to 14 bases. CDR3 length: 15 residues. Germline values: CDR1 MNHEY, CDR2 SMNVEV (reference sequence).